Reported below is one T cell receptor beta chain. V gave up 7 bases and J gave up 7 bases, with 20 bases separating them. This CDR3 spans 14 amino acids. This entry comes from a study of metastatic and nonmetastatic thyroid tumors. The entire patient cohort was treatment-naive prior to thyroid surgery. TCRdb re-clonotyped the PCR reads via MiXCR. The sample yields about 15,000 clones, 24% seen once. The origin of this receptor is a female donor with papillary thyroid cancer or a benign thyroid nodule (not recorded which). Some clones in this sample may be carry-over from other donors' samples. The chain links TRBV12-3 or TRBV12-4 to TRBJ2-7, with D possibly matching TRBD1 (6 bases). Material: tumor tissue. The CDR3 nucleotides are TGTGCCAGCAACCTCTCATGGGGGCAGGGAGAGCAGTACTTC. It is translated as CASNLSWGQGEQYF.